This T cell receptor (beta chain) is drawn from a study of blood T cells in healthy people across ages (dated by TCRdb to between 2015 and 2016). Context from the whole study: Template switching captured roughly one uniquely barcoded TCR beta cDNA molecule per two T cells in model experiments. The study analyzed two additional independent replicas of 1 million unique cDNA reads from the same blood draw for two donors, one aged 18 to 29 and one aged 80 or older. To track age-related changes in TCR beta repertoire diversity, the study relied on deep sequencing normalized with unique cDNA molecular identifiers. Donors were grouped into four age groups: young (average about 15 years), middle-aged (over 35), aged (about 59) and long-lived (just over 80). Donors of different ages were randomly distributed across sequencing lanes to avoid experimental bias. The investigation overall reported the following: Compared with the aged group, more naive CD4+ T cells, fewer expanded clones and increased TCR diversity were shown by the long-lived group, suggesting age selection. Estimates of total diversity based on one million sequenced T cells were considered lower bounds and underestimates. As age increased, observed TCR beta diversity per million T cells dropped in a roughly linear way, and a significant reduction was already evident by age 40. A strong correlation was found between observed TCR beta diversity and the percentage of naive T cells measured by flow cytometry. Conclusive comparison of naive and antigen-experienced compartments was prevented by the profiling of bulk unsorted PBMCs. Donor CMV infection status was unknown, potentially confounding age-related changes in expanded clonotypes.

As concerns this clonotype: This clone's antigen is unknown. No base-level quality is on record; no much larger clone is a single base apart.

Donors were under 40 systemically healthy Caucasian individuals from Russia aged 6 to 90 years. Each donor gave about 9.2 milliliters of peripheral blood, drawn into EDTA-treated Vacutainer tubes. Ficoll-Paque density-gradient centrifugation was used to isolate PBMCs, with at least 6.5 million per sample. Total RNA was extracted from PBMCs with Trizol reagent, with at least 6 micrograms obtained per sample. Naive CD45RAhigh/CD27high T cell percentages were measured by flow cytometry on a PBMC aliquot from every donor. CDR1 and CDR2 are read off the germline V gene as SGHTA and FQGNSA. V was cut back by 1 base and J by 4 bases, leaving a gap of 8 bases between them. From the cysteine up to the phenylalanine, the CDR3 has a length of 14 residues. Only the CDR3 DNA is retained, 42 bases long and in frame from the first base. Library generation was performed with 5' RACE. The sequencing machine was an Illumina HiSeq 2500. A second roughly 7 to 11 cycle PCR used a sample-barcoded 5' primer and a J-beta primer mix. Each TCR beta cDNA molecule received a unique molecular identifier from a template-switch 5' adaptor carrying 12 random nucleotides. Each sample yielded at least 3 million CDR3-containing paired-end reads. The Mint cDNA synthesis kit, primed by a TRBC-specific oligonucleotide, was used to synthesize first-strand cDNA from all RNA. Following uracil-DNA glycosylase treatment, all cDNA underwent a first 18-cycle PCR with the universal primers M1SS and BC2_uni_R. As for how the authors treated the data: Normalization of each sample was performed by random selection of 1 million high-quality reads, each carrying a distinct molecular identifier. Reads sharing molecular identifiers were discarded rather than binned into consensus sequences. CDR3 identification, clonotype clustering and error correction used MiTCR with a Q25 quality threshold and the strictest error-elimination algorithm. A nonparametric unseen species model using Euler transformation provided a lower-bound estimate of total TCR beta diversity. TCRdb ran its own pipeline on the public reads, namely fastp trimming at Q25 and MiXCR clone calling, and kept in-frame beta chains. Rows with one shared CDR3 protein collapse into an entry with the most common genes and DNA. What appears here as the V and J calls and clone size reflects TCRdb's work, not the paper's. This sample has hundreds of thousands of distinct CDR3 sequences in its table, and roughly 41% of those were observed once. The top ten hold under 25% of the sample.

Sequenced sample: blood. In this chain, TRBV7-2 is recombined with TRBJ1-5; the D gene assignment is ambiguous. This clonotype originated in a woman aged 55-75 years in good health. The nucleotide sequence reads TGTGCCAGCAGCTTAGGGCAGAAAAATCAGCCCCAGCATTTT. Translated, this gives CASSLGQKNQPQHF. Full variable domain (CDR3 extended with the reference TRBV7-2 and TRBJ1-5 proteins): GAGVSQSPSNKVTEKGKDVELRCDPISGHTALYWYRQSLGQGLEFLIYFQGNSAPDKSGLPSDRFSAERTGGSVSTLTIQRTQQEDSAVYLCASSLGQKNQPQHFGDGTRLSIL.